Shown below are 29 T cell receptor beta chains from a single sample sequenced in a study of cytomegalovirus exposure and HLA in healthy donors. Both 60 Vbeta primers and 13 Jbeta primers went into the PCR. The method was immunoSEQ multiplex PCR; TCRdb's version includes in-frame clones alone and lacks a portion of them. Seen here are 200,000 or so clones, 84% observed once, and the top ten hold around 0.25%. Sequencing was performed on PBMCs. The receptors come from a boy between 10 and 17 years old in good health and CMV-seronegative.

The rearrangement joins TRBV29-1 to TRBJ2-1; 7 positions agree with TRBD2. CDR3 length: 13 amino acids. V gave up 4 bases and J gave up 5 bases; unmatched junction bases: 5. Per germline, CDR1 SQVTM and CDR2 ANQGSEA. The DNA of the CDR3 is TGCAGCGTTGGCGGGGGAGGTAACAATGAGCAGTTCTTC. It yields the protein CSVGGGGNNEQFF.

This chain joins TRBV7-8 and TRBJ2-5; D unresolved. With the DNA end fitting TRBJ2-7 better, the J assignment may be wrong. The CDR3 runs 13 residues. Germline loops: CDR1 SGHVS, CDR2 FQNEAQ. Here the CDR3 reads CASSVGSTYEQYF. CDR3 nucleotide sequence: TGTGCCAGCAGTGTGGGCAGCACCTACGAGCAGTACTTC.

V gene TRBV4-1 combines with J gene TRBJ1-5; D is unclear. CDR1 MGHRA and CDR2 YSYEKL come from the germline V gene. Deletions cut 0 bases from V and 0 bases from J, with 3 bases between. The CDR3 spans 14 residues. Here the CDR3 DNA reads TGCGCCAGCAGCCAAGACGGTAGCAATCAGCCCCAGCATTTT. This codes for CASSQDGSNQPQHF.

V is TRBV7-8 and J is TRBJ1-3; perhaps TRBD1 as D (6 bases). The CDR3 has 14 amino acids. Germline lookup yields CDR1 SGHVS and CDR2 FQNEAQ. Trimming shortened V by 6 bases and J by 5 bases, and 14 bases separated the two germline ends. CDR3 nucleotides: TGTGCCAGCAGAGATCCGGGACAAAGAAACACCATATATTTT. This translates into CASRDPGQRNTIYF.

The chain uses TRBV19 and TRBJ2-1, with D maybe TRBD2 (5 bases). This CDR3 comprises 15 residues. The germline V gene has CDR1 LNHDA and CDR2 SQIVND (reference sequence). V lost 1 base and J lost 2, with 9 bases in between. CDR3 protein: CASSIGGGTYNEQFF. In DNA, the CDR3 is TGTGCCAGTAGTATAGGAGGAGGCACCTACAATGAGCAGTTCTTC. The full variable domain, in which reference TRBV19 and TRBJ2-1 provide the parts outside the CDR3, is DGGITQSPKYLFRKEGQNVTLSCEQNLNHDAMYWYRQDPGQGLRLIYYSQIVNDFQKGDIAEGYSVSREKKESFPLTVTSAQKNPTAFYLCASSIGGGTYNEQFFGPGTRLTVL.

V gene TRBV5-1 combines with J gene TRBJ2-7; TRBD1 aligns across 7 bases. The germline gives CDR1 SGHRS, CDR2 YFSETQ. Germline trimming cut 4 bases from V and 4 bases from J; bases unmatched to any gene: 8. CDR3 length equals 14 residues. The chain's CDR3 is CASSTTGFGYEQYF. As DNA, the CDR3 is TGCGCCAGCAGCACGACAGGGTTTGGATACGAGCAGTACTTC. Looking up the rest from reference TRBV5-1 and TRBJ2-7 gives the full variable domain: KAGVTQTPRYLIKTRGQQVTLSCSPISGHRSVSWYQQTPGQGLQFLFEYFSETQRNKGNFPGRFSGRQFSNSRSEMNVSTLELGDSALYLCASSTTGFGYEQYFGPGTRLTVT.

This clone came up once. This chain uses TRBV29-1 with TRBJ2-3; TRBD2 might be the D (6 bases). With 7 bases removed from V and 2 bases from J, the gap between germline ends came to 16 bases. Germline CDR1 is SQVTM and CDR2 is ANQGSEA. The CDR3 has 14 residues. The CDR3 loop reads CSGVLAVLTDTQYF. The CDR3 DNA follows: TGCAGCGGCGTATTAGCGGTGCTCACAGATACGCAGTATTTT.

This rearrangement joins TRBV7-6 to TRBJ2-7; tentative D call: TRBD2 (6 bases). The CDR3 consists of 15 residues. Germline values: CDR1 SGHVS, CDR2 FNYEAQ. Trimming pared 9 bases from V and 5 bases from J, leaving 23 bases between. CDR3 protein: CASPPGGLPGDEQYF. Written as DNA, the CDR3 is TGTGCCAGTCCACCTGGTGGGCTGCCGGGGGACGAGCAGTACTTC.

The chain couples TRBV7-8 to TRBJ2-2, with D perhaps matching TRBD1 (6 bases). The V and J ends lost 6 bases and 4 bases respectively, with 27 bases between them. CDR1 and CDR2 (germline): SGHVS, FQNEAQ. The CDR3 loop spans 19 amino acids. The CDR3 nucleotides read TGTGCCAGCAGGGTACGAGCACGCGTGGACAGATCCTTCACCGGGGAGCTGTTTTTT. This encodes CASRVRARVDRSFTGELFF.

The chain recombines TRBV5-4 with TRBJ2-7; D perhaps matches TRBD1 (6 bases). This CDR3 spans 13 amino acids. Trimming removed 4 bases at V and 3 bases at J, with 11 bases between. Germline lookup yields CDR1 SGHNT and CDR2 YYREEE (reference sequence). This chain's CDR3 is CASSQDRSYEQYF. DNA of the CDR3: TGTGCCAGCAGCCAAGACAGGAGCTACGAGCAGTACTTC.

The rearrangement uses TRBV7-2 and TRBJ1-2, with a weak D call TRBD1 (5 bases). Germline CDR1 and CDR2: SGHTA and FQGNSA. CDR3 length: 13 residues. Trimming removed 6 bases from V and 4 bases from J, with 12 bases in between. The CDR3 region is CASSRSGSYGYTF. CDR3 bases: TGTGCCAGCAGTCGATCAGGGTCCTATGGCTACACCTTC.

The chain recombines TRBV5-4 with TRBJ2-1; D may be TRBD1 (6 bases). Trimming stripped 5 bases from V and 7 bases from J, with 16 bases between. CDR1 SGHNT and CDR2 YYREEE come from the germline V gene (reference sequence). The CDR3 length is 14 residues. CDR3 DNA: TGTGCCAGCAGGCAGGAAACAGGGTCGAATGAGCAGTTCTTC. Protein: CASRQETGSNEQFF.

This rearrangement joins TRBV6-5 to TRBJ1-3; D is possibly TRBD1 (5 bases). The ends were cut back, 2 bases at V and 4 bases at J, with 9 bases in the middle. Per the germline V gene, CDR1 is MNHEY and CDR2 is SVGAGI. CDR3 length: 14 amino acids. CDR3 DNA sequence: TGTGCCAGCAGTTACGGGGCGGGAGGAAACACCATATATTTT. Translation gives CASSYGAGGNTIYF.

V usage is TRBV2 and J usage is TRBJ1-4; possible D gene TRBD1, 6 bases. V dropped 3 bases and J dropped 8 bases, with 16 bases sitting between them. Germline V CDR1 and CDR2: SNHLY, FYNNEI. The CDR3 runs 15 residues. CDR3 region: CASSDSGGLGEKLFF. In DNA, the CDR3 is TGTGCCAGCAGTGATTCGGGGGGGCTGGGGGAAAAACTGTTTTTT.

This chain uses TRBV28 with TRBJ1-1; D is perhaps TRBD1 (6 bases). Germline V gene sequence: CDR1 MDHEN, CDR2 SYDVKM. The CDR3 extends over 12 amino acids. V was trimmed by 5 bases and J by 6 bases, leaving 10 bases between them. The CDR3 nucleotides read TGTGCCAGCAGTCAGGGGTTTCCTGAAGCTTTCTTT. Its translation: CASSQGFPEAFF. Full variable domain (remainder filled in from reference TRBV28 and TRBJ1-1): DVKVTQSSRYLVKRTGEKVFLECVQDMDHENMFWYRQDPGLGLRLIYFSYDVKMKEKGDIPEGYSVSREKKERFSLILESASTNQTSMYLCASSQGFPEAFFGQGTRLTVV.

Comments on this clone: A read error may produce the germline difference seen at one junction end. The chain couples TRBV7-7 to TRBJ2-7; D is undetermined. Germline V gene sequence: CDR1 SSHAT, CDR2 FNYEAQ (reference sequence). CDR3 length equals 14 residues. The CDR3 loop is CASSLATDSYEQYF. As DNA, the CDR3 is TGTGCTAGCAGCTTAGCAACAGACTCCTACGAGCAGTACTTC.

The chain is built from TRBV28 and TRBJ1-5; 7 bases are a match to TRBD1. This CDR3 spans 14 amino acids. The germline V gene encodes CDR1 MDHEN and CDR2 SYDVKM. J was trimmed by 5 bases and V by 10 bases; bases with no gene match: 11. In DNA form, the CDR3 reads TGTGCCATCAAGGGACAGTTTGCGCATCAGCCCCAGCATTTT. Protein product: CAIKGQFAHQPQHF.

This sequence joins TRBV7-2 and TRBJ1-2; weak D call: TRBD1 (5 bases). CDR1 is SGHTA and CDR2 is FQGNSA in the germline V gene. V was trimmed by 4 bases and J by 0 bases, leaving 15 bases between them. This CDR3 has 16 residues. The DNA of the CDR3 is TGTGCCAGCAGCTGGACGGGGGACCATCCTAACTATGGCTACACCTTC. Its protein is CASSWTGDHPNYGYTF.

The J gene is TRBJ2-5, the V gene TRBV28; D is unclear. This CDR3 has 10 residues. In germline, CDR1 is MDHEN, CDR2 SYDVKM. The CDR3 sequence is CAVARETQYF. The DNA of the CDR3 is TGTGCTGTGGCCCGAGAGACCCAGTACTTC.

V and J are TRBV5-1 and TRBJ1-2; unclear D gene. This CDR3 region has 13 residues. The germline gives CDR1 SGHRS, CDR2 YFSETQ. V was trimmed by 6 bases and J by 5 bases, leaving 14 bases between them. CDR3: CASNDNVGYGYTF. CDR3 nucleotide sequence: TGCGCCAGCAACGATAACGTCGGTTATGGCTACACCTTC. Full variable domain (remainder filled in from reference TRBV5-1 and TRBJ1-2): KAGVTQTPRYLIKTRGQQVTLSCSPISGHRSVSWYQQTPGQGLQFLFEYFSETQRNKGNFPGRFSGRQFSNSRSEMNVSTLELGDSALYLCASNDNVGYGYTFGSGTRLTVV.

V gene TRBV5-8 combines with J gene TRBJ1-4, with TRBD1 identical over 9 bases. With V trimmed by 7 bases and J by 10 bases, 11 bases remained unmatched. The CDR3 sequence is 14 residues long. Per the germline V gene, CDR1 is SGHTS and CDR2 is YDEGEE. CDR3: CASLTGTGLGKLFF. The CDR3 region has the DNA TGTGCCAGCTTGACCGGGACAGGGTTGGGAAAACTGTTTTTT. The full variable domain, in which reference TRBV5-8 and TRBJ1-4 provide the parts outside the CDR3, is EAGVTQSPTHLIKTRGQQATLRCSPISGHTSVYWYQQALGLGLQFLLWYDEGEERNRGNFPPRFSGRQFPNYSSELNVNALELEDSALYLCASLTGTGLGKLFFGSGTQLSVL.

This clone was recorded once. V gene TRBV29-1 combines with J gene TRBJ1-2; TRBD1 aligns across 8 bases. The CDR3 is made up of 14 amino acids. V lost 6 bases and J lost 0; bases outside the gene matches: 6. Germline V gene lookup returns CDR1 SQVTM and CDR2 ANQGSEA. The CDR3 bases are TGCAGCGTGAGGGGACAGGCAACTAACTATGGCTACACCTTC. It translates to CSVRGQATNYGYTF. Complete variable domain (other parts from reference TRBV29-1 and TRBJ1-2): SAVISQKPSRDICQRGTSLTIQCQVDSQVTMMFWYRQQPGQSLTLIATANQGSEATYESGFVIDKFPISRPNLTFSTLTVSNMSPEDSSIYLCSVRGQATNYGYTFGSGTRLTVV.

The CDR3 DNA reads TGCGCCAGCAGGGACAGGGGACCGGCGAACACCGGGGAGCTGTTTTTT. It encodes CASRDRGPANTGELFF. V usage is TRBV5-1 and J usage is TRBJ2-2; 9 bases align to TRBD1. Germline trimming cut 5 bases from V and 0 bases from J; bases unmatched to any gene: 5. The CDR3 extends over 16 amino acids. Germline CDR1 SGHRS, CDR2 YFSETQ. Full variable domain (outside the CDR3, taken from reference TRBV5-1 and TRBJ2-2): KAGVTQTPRYLIKTRGQQVTLSCSPISGHRSVSWYQQTPGQGLQFLFEYFSETQRNKGNFPGRFSGRQFSNSRSEMNVSTLELGDSALYLCASRDRGPANTGELFFGEGSRLTVL.

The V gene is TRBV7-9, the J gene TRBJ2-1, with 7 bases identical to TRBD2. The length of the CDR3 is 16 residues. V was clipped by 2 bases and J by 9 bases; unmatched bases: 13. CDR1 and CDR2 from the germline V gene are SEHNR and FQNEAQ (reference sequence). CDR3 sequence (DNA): TGTGCCAGCAGCTTATTAGGGAGCAGGACTAGTGGTGAGCAGTTCTTC. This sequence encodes CASSLLGSRTSGEQFF.

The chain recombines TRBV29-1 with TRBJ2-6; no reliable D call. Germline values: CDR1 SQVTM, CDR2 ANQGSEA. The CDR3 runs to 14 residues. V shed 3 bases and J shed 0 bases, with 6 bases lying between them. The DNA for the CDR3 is TGCAGCGTTGACCATCCCTCTGGGGCCAACGTCCTGACTTTC. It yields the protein CSVDHPSGANVLTF.

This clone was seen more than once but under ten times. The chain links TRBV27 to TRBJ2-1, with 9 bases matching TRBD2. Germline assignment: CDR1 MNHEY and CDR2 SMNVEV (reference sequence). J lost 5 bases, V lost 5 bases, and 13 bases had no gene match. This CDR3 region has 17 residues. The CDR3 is CASSPDLSGRKDNEQFF. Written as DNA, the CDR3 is TGTGCCAGCAGTCCCGACTTAAGCGGGAGGAAGGACAATGAGCAGTTCTTC.

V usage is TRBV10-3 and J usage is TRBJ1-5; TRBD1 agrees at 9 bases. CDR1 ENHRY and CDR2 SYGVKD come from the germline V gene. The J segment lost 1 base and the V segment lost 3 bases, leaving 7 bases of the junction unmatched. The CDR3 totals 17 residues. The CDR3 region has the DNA TGTGCCATCAGTGAACGGACAGGGGTAGGGAGCAATCAGCCCCAGCATTTT. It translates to CAISERTGVGSNQPQHF.

CDR3 coding DNA: TGTGCCAGCATGGGGGACATAGTTCGAAAACAGGGCTACACCTTC. It yields the protein CASMGDIVRKQGYTF. This chain joins TRBV2 and TRBJ1-2; D is perhaps TRBD1 (6 bases). Germline V gives CDR1 SNHLY, CDR2 FYNNEI. Deletions cut 7 bases from V and 8 bases from J, with 23 bases between. CDR3 length equals 15 residues.

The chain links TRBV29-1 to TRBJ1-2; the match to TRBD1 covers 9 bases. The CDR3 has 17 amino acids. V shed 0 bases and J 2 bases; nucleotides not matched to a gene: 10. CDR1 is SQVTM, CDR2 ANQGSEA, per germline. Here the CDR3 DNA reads TGCAGCGTTGAAGATCGGGGGACAGGGAGGAGAAACTATGGCTACACCTTC. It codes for CSVEDRGTGRRNYGYTF.